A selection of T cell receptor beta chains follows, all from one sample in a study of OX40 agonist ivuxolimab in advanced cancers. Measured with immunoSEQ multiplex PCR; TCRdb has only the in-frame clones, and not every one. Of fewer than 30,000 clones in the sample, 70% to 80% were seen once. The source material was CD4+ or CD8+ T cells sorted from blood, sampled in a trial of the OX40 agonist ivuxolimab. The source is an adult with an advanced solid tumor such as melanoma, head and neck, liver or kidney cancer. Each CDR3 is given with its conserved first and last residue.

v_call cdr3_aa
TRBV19 CASSWQGLYGYTF
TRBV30 CAWSMGTGVSYEQYF
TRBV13 CASSLRGDTEAFF
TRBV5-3 CARSPIFYDMNTEAFF
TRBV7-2 CASSLRLAGDTDTQYF
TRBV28 CASTGQVDGYTF
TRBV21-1 CASSGPGLAITGELFF
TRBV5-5 CASSFGEYWTYGYTF
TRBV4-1 CASSLESGSSYEQYF
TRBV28 CASAETSGRAGLNEQFF
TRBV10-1 CASSDGTSGVYEQFF
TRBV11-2 CASSLVPRGTGQETQYF
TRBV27 CASSVGGKYEQYF
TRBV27 CASSTGANTGELFF
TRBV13 CASSLLLAGGSYEQYF
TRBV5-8 CASSPTGTYEQYF
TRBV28 CASSPVGITEAFF
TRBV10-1 CASRKRAIYEQYF
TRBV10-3 CAITGQGNYGYTF
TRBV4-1 CASSQGRDTGELFF
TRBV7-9 CASSLVSTDTQYF
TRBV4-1 CASSQGLAGGADTQYF
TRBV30 CAWSVFGGSLDTQYF
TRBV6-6 CASSHRQAHEQYF
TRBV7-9 CASSPRQGAPYGYTF
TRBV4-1 CASSERDRGRTDTQYF
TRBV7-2 CASSSTSGGYYNEQFF
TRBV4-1 CASSQDRGRGYEQYF
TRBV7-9 CASSSPVIRQVYNEQFF
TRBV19 CASSTSSGSNQPQHF
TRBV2 CASFRGLGANVLTF
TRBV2 CASSTGYTEAFF
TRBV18 CASPDPRPSEAFF
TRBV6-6 CASTRAHEQYF
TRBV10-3 CAISGSRVLDTEAFF
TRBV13 CASSLRGNWDSHEQYF
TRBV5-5 CASSFGTGAYEQYF
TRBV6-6 CASSYWGEGGIETQYF
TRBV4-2 CASSQVGQGAYEQYF
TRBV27 CASSLQGAYNEQFF
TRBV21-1 CASSRKNGCISKFF
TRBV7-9 CASSPPRDYEQYF
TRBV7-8 CASSLTEVWGQSRETEAFF
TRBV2 CASKVGESSRYGYTF
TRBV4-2 CASSQRGLNTEAFF
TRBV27 CASSLSLAGGPDEQFF
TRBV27 CASSFQFRSEQFF
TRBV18 CASSPPTSGERNNEQFF
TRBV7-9 CASSLMTGANTEAFF
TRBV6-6 CASSYTQGTGNYGYTF